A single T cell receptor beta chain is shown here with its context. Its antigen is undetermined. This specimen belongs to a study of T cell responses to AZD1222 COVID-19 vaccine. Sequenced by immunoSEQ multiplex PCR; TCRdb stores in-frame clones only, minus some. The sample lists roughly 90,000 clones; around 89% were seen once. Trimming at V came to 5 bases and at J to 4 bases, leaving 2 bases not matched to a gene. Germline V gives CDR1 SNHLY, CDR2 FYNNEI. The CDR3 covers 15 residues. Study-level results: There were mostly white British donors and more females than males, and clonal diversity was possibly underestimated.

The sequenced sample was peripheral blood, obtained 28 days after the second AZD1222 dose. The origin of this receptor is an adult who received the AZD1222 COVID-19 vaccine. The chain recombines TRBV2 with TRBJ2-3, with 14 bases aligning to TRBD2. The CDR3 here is CASSPGLAGADTQYF. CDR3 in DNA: TGTGCCAGCAGTCCGGGACTAGCGGGAGCAGATACGCAGTATTTT. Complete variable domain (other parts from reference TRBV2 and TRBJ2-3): EPEVTQTPSHQVTQMGQEVILRCVPISNHLYFYWYRQILGQKVEFLVSFYNNEISEKSEIFDDQFSVERPDGSNFTLKIRSTKLEDSAMYFCASSPGLAGADTQYFGPGTRLTVL.